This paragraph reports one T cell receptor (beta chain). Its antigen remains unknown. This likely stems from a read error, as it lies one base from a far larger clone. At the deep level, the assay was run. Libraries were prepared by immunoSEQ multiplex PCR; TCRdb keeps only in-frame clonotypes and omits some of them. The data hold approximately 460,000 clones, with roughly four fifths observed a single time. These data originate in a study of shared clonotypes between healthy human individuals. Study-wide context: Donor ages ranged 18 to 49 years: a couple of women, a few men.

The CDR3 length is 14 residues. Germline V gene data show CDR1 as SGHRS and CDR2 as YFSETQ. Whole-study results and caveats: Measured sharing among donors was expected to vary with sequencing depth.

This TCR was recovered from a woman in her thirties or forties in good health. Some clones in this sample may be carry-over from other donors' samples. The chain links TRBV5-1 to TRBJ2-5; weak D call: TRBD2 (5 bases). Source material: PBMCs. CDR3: CASSETRNQGTQYF. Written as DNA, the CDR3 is TGCGCCAGCAGCGAAACTAGAAACCAAGGGACCCAGTACTTC.